The present entry profiles one T cell receptor beta chain with its context. Its antigen is still unknown. This sample was taken from a study of T cell responses to AZD1222 COVID-19 vaccine. Study-level findings and limits: Two AZD1222 administrations were followed by greater Spike-specific TCR breadth and depth.

CDR1 and CDR2 (germline): MGHRA, YSYEKL. This CDR3 has 17 residues. V lost 4 bases and J lost 0; bases outside the gene matches: 11. The repertoire was sequenced with immunoSEQ multiplex PCR; TCRdb's copy has only in-frame clones and lacks some. The table shows 130,000 to 150,000 clones, with under 95% occurring only once. This TCR derives from an adult who received the AZD1222 COVID-19 vaccine. Here the sequenced sample was peripheral blood, taken 28 days after the second AZD1222 dose. This rearrangement joins TRBV4-1 to TRBJ1-1; 7 bases match TRBD1. The CDR3: CASSPTKGTALNTEAFF. The CDR3 DNA is TGCGCCAGCAGCCCGACAAAAGGGACAGCTTTGAACACTGAAGCTTTCTTT.